This passage covers 26 T cell receptor beta chains from one sample sequenced in a study of blood T cell repertoires in COVID-19. Sequenced by immunoSEQ multiplex PCR; TCRdb stores in-frame clones only, minus some. Among almost 350,000 clones listed, about nine tenths were seen once. Sequencing was carried out using PBMCs or T cells enriched from blood (not recorded which). These receptors all stem from a woman in her 30s who had been exposed to COVID-19.

The chain has TRBV28 and TRBJ1-1, with 8 nucleotides matching TRBD1. The V gene's germline CDR1 is MDHEN and CDR2 SYDVKM. The CDR3 is 13 amino acids. With 1 base clipped from V and 8 bases from J, the junction kept 3 bases outside the gene matches. CDR3 nucleotides: TGTGCCAGCAGTTTATCTCAGGGGGCGGAAGCTTTCTTT. It yields the protein CASSLSQGAEAFF.

The chain is built from TRBV7-3 and TRBJ2-1, with D possibly being TRBD1 (5 bases). Germline values: CDR1 SGHTA, CDR2 FQGTGA. The CDR3 has 15 residues. The V end lost 6 bases, the J end lost 0 bases, and 12 bases lay between the germline ends. CDR3 region: CASRMTAASYNEQFF. The CDR3 DNA reads TGTGCCAGCAGAATGACAGCCGCCTCCTACAATGAGCAGTTCTTC.

This chain links TRBV16 with TRBJ1-1, with D tentatively TRBD1 (5 bases). The CDR3 is made up of 15 amino acids. Trimming removed 1 base at V and 5 bases at J, with 14 bases between. In germline, CDR1 is KGHSY, CDR2 FQNENV. CDR3: CASSQLRGKGTEAFF. The CDR3 region has the DNA TGTGCCAGCAGCCAATTGCGCGGGAAGGGGACTGAAGCTTTCTTT.

The chain is built from TRBV9 and TRBJ1-6; D uncertain. CDR1 is SGDLS, CDR2 YYNGEE, per germline. Trimming pared 0 bases from V and 4 bases from J, leaving 5 bases between. The CDR3 is made up of 14 amino acids. The CDR3 is CASSVVPYNSPLHF. The CDR3 DNA sequence: TGTGCCAGCAGCGTAGTTCCGTATAATTCACCCCTCCACTTT.

This chain links TRBV28 with TRBJ1-2; TRBD1 aligns across 10 bases. Germline V gene data show CDR1 as MDHEN and CDR2 as SYDVKM. The CDR3 consists of 18 residues. V lost 0 bases, J lost 0 bases, and 7 bases stayed unmatched. The CDR3 DNA sequence: TGTGCCAGCAGTTTATGGCCGGGACAGGGGATATCTAACTATGGCTACACCTTC. Protein sequence: CASSLWPGQGISNYGYTF.

The chain is built from TRBV19 and TRBJ2-1; 9 bases fit TRBD1. The CDR3 sequence is 15 residues long. The V gene end was trimmed by 3 bases and the J gene end by 8 bases; junction bases not matched to a gene: 8. CDR1 is LNHDA and CDR2 is SQIVND in the germline V gene (reference sequence). CDR3 coding DNA: TGTGCCAGTAGTATCCTCCGGGACAGGGCCGATGAGCAGTTCTTC. Residues: CASSILRDRADEQFF. The full variable domain, completed using reference TRBV19 and TRBJ2-1, is DGGITQSPKYLFRKEGQNVTLSCEQNLNHDAMYWYRQDPGQGLRLIYYSQIVNDFQKGDIAEGYSVSREKKESFPLTVTSAQKNPTAFYLCASSILRDRADEQFFGPGTRLTVL.

The chain uses TRBV5-1 and TRBJ2-1, with 9 bases aligning to TRBD2. CDR3 length equals 18 residues. The V gene's germline CDR1 is SGHRS and CDR2 YFSETQ. J lost 0 bases, V lost 1 base, and 8 bases had no gene match. CDR3 sequence reads: CASSLRTSVLSSYNEQFF. CDR3 bases: TGCGCCAGCAGCTTGAGGACTAGCGTACTAAGCTCCTACAATGAGCAGTTCTTC.

This chain connects TRBV2 to TRBJ2-3; no definite D call. Germline CDR1 and CDR2: SNHLY and FYNNEI. V lost 6 bases, J lost 2 bases, and 6 bases lay in between. The CDR3 has 12 residues. The CDR3 protein is CASRVYTDTQYF. For the CDR3, the DNA is TGTGCCAGCAGAGTCTACACAGATACGCAGTATTTT.

The chain is built from TRBV5-6 and TRBJ1-2, with a weak D call TRBD1 (6 bases). Germline V CDR1 and CDR2: SGHDT, YYEEEE. This CDR3 has 14 residues. The V end lost 3 bases, the J end lost 3 bases, and 12 bases lay between the germline ends. The CDR3 coding sequence is TGTGCCAGCAGCTCCTCGGACAGCTACTATGGCTACACCTTC. Its protein product is CASSSSDSYYGYTF.

Only a few counts were recorded for this clone. This rearrangement joins TRBV29-1 to TRBJ1-1, with D possibly being TRBD1 (6 bases). Germline V CDR1 and CDR2: SQVTM, ANQGSEA. This CDR3 has 13 residues. V lost 6 bases, J lost 5 bases, and 16 bases lay in between. The CDR3 sequence: CSVHREARTEAFF. The CDR3 DNA is TGCAGCGTGCACAGGGAAGCGAGGACTGAAGCTTTCTTT.

V and J are TRBV12-3 or TRBV12-4 and TRBJ1-2; 8 nucleotides align to TRBD1. V shed 7 bases and J 7 bases; nucleotides not matched to a gene: 8. The CDR3 has 13 residues. The CDR3 reads CASTASDRAGYTF. In DNA form, the CDR3 reads TGTGCCAGCACCGCCTCGGACAGGGCTGGCTACACCTTC.

The chain joins TRBV18 to TRBJ1-2; D remains ambiguous. The germline gives CDR1 KGHSH, CDR2 LQKENI. The V end was cut by 0 bases, the J end by 7 bases, with 9 bases between. The CDR3 sequence is 13 residues long. CDR3 in amino acids: CASSPPAGSGYTF. CDR3 nucleotides: TGTGCCAGCTCACCACCGGCAGGCAGTGGCTACACCTTC.

As for this clone: Other DNA sequences in this sample translate to the same CDR3. This chain links TRBV3-1 (or the pseudogene TRBV3-2) with TRBJ1-4, with 7 bases that match TRBD1. Germline V gene lookup returns CDR1 LGHDT and CDR2 YNNKEL (reference sequence). Trimming took 1 base from V and 10 from J; bases not matched to a gene: 6. The CDR3 is 14 residues long. DNA of the CDR3: TGTGCCAGCAGCCAAGGACAGGGAGGTGGAAAACTGTTTTTT. Its protein is CASSQGQGGGKLFF.

The chain recombines TRBV28 with TRBJ2-2; TRBD2 might be the D (7 bases). The CDR3 totals 14 residues. Germline V gene lookup returns CDR1 MDHEN and CDR2 SYDVKM. With 8 bases removed from V and 6 bases from J, the gap between germline ends came to 16 bases. The CDR3 spells CASLSGGSPGELFF. DNA of the CDR3: TGTGCCAGCCTCTCGGGGGGCAGCCCCGGGGAGCTGTTTTTT.

The chain combines TRBV7-8 with TRBJ1-5, with TRBD1 matching over 7 bases. The germline CDR1 and CDR2 sequences are SGHVS and FQNEAQ. The CDR3 has 14 residues. V lost 1 base and J lost 6; bases outside the gene matches: 3. The DNA of the CDR3 is TGTGCCAGCAGCTTAGGGGCAGGGGGTCAGCCCCAGCATTTT. The encoded protein is CASSLGAGGQPQHF.

The chain couples TRBV5-8 to TRBJ2-3; 12 nucleotides match TRBD1. The CDR3 is 17 amino acids. V was clipped by 4 bases and J by 0 bases; unmatched bases: 6. Germline V gives CDR1 SGHTS, CDR2 YDEGEE. CDR3 loop: CASSPGTGGPSTDTQYF. The CDR3 DNA sequence: TGTGCCAGCAGCCCCGGGACAGGGGGCCCTAGCACAGATACGCAGTATTTT. Full variable domain (missing parts from reference TRBV5-8 and TRBJ2-3): EAGVTQSPTHLIKTRGQQATLRCSPISGHTSVYWYQQALGLGLQFLLWYDEGEERNRGNFPPRFSGRQFPNYSSELNVNALELEDSALYLCASSPGTGGPSTDTQYFGPGTRLTVL.

The CDR3 loop is CASSRDLATGELFF. DNA of the CDR3: TGCGCCAGCAGCAGGGACCTAGCGACCGGGGAGCTGTTTTTT. V is TRBV5-1 and J is TRBJ2-2; D may be TRBD2 (6 bases). Germline loops: CDR1 SGHRS, CDR2 YFSETQ. V shed 4 bases and J shed 5 bases, with 12 bases lying between them. This CDR3 region has 14 residues.

This chain uses TRBV27 with TRBJ2-4, with 7 positions matching TRBD2. CDR1 MNHEY and CDR2 SMNVEV come from the germline V gene (reference sequence). The CDR3 is 17 residues long. With V trimmed by 0 bases and J by 5 bases, 10 bases remained unmatched. The CDR3 reads CASSLSMGGFEQNIQYF. The CDR3 region has the DNA TGTGCCAGCAGTTTATCAATGGGAGGGTTCGAGCAAAACATTCAGTACTTC.

This sequence joins TRBV10-3 and TRBJ2-3, with no clear D. Germline V gene data show CDR1 as ENHRY and CDR2 as SYGVKD. This CDR3 has 11 residues. Trimming cost V 7 bases and J 0 bases, with 2 bases left between them. This CDR3 reads CAITSTDTQYF. The CDR3, as DNA: TGTGCCATCACTAGCACAGATACGCAGTATTTT.

This clone was counted between two and nine times. V usage is TRBV6-6 and J usage is TRBJ2-5, with 7 bases lining up with TRBD1. V dropped 2 bases and J dropped 2; count of bases not matched to a gene: 2. This CDR3 is built from 14 residues. Per germline, CDR1 MNHNY and CDR2 SVGAGI (reference sequence). The CDR3 sequence is CASSYPGQQETQYF. The CDR3 nucleotides read TGTGCCAGCAGTTACCCGGGACAGCAAGAGACCCAGTACTTC.

The V gene is TRBV6-1, the J gene TRBJ2-1; D is possibly TRBD1 (5 bases). The V end was cut by 0 bases, the J end by 7 bases, with 13 bases between. CDR1 is MNHNS, CDR2 SASEGT, per germline. The CDR3 length is 15 residues. CDR3: CASSEAVDTTNEQFF. The CDR3 DNA reads as TGTGCCAGCAGTGAAGCCGTGGACACCACAAATGAGCAGTTCTTC.

The chain is built from TRBV5-1 and TRBJ2-2, with 7 bases identical to TRBD1. J gave up 5 bases and V 4 bases, and 8 bases lay outside the gene matches. Germline V gene data show CDR1 as SGHRS and CDR2 as YFSETQ. CDR3 size: 15 residues. The CDR3 DNA sequence: TGCGCCAGCAGCCCGGACAGGCCCGAGACCGGGGAGCTGTTTTTT. It yields the protein CASSPDRPETGELFF.

The V call is TRBV10-3, the J call TRBJ2-1; 7 nucleotides align to TRBD2. This CDR3 contains 19 residues. Trimming removed 3 bases from V and 4 bases from J; junction bases left unmatched: 18. Germline CDR1 reads ENHRY; CDR2 reads SYGVKD. For the CDR3, the DNA is TGTGCCATCAGTGATTATATATTGAGTGCGGGAGTATCTTACAATGAGCAGTTCTTC. It is translated as CAISDYILSAGVSYNEQFF.

The chain has TRBV7-9 and TRBJ2-7; 7 bases map to TRBD2. The V segment lost 2 bases and the J segment 6 bases; nucleotides outside the gene matches: 10. The CDR3 runs to 15 residues. Germline V gene sequence: CDR1 SEHNR, CDR2 FQNEAQ (reference sequence). CDR3 DNA sequence: TGTGCCAGCAGCTTATCCGAGACTAGCTCCGGCGAGCAGTACTTC. Residues: CASSLSETSSGEQYF.

The rearrangement links TRBV5-1 to TRBJ2-1; 8 bases agree with TRBD2. Losses at the gene ends were 7 bases for V and 8 bases for J; bases not matched to a gene: 14. The CDR3 extends over 15 amino acids. CDR1 SGHRS and CDR2 YFSETQ come from the germline V gene. The CDR3, as DNA: TGCGCCAGCTCAAACAGCGGGAGCTACGCGGATGAGCAGTTCTTC. It is translated as CASSNSGSYADEQFF. The full variable domain, its missing parts supplied by reference TRBV5-1 and TRBJ2-1, is KAGVTQTPRYLIKTRGQQVTLSCSPISGHRSVSWYQQTPGQGLQFLFEYFSETQRNKGNFPGRFSGRQFSNSRSEMNVSTLELGDSALYLCASSNSGSYADEQFFGPGTRLTVL.

Concerning this clone: This sample includes further DNA sequences coding for the same CDR3. The chain links TRBV10-1 to TRBJ2-7, with 7 bases fitting TRBD1. The CDR3 is 12 amino acids. The junction had 2 bases not matched to a gene; V was cut back by 6 bases and J by 3 bases. Germline assignment: CDR1 WNHNN and CDR2 SYGVQD (reference sequence). CDR3 coding DNA: TGCGCCAGCAGCGGGGACAGCTACGAGCAGTACTTC. Protein sequence: CASSGDSYEQYF.